This TCR beta chain was observed in a study of blood T cell repertoires in COVID-19 (dated by TCRdb to about 2020). Broadly, across the study: Collaborator samples came from the United States, Italy and Spain and covered acute and convalescent phases of COVID-19. The prospective study material was composed of cDNA or gDNA derived from T cells, B-cell-depleted T cells, or PBMCs. Where available, HLA class I and class II types were obtained from metadata supplied by the sample provider rather than from assay-based typing. Nearly every sample came with metadata listing a de-identified subject ID, COVID-19 status, age in years and sex. Samples were obtained from the ongoing ImmuneRACE study (first 160 participants) and from about 1,300 subjects provided by 6 global collaborators. A freely available public database, intended as a resource for researchers studying the immune response to SARS-CoV-2, is where the repertoires were released. Subjects who had been exposed to COVID-19, were actively infected with it, or had recovered from it provided the deeply sampled blood TCRbeta repertoires that made up the dataset.

The germline V gene (reference sequence) gives CDR1 as MNHNY and CDR2 as SVGAGI. Including the terminal cysteine and phenylalanine, the CDR3 comprises 14 residues. Here the CDR3 DNA is all that survives: 42 bases in frame from base 1. At the junction V is shortened by 6 bases and J by 1 base; bases outside the gene matches: 5. This clone appeared a few times. The antigen it binds to is not known. The input lacks base qualities; no much larger clone sits a single base away. Enrolling through a virtual design, the prospective study's participants ranged in age from roughly 18 to 90 years and lived across roughly 24 United States geographic areas. To assign participants to cohorts, the prospective study relied on clinical history that participants themselves reported in a screening survey and a study questionnaire. Recovered participants in ImmuneRACE Cohort 3 were defined as having two consecutive negative NP/OP PCR tests, clearance from a healthcare professional, or resolution of symptoms. In the prospective study, mobile phlebotomists collected whole blood, serum and a nasopharyngeal or oropharyngeal swab from each participant. Participants in the prospective study had the option to provide additional blood draws and questionnaires over an approximately 2-month period. Before DNA extraction, prospective study blood samples were shipped either frozen or at room temperature.

Results and caveats for the whole study, not just this receptor: Clinical and demographic metadata were provided uncurated, with the amount varying by source and participant.

TCRbeta CDR3 regions were amplified from genomic DNA using the immunoSEQ Assay, a bias-controlled multiplex PCR. Under the source paper's analysis protocol: The number of nucleated cells in each sample was estimated from the amplification of reference gene primers within the assay. To quantify the absolute abundance of each unique TCRbeta CDR3 rearrangement, sequence reads were collapsed and filtered. For each sample, productive Simpson clonality was calculated as the square root of Simpson's diversity index across productive rearrangements. The immuneACCESS repertoire file appears here via TCRdb, limited to in-frame rearrangements. These files lack a portion of the clones; in checked studies, under half of the deficit traces to unresolved V genes, and the cause of the others is not known. V and J calls and clone size are as listed in that table; D and trimming were resolved from the DNA. For this sample the table gives hundreds of thousands of clones, of which over 80% were detected only once. The top ten clones comprise around 9.3% of the sample.

The chain links TRBV6-6 with TRBJ1-2, with 7 bases in between that match TRBD1. The sequencing input was PBMCs or T cells enriched from blood (not recorded which). This receptor was identified in a woman between 18 and 29 years old who had recovered from COVID-19. The CDR3 reads CASRTGSINYGYTF. The DNA sequence reads TGTGCCAGCAGGACAGGGTCGATTAACTATGGCTACACCTTC.